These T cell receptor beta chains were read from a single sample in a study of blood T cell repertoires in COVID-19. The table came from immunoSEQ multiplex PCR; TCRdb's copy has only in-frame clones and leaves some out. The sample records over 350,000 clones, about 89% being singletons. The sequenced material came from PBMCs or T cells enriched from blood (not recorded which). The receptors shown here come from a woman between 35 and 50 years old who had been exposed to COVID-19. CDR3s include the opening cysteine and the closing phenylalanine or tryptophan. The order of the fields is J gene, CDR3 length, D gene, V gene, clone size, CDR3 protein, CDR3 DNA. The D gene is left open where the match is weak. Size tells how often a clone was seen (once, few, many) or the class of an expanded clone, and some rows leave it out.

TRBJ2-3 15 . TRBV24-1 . CATSDLQGEWDTQYF TGTGCCACCAGTGATTTACAGGGCGAATGGGATACGCAGTATTTT
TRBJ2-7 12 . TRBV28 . CASSLAQDEQYF TGTGCCAGCAGTTTAGCCCAGGACGAGCAGTACTTC
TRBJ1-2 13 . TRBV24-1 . CATSRGGEYGYTF TGTGCCACCAGTAGAGGGGGGGAATATGGCTACACCTTC
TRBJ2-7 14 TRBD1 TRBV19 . CASSPTGQGYEQYF TGTGCCAGTAGTCCCACGGGACAGGGGTACGAGCAGTACTTC
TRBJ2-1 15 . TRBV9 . CASGPLASSYNEQFF TGTGCCAGCGGACCTCTAGCGAGCTCCTACAATGAGCAGTTCTTC
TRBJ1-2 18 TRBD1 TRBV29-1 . CSVHLWGDRGRGSDGYTF TGCAGCGTACACCTTTGGGGGGACAGGGGGCGCGGATCTGATGGCTACACCTTC
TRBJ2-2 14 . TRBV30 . CAWRLGGRGGELFF TGTGCCTGGAGACTAGGTGGTCGCGGCGGGGAGCTGTTTTTT
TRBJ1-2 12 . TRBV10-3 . CAISEGGDGYTF TGTGCCATCAGTGAGGGCGGGGATGGCTACACCTTC
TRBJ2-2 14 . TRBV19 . CASISGGNTGELFF TGTGCCAGTATCTCTGGAGGGAACACCGGGGAGCTGTTTTTT
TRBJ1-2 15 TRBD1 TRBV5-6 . CASSFWDRPTHGYTF TGTGCCAGCAGCTTTTGGGACAGGCCGACACATGGCTACACCTTC
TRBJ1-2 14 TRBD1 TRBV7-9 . CASSPRTGLDGYTF TGTGCCAGCAGCCCTAGGACAGGTCTGGATGGCTACACCTTC
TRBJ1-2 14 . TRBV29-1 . CSVPQMGGRSGYTF TGCAGCGTCCCACAGATGGGGGGGAGGAGTGGCTACACCTTC
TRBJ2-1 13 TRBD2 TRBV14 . CASSQELAGGQFF TGTGCCAGCAGCCAAGAACTAGCGGGAGGGCAGTTCTTC
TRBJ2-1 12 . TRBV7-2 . CASSYRVGEQFF TGTGCCAGCAGCTACAGGGTAGGTGAGCAGTTCTTC
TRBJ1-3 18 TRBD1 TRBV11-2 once CASSPRTGGGRSGNTIYF TGTGCCAGCAGCCCGAGGACAGGGGGCGGACGGTCTGGAAACACCATATATTTT
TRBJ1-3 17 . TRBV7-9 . CASSLMGALSSGNTIYF TGTGCCAGCAGCTTAATGGGGGCTTTGAGCTCTGGAAACACCATATATTTT
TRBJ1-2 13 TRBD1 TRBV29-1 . CSVETGVNYGYTF TGCAGCGTCGAGACAGGGGTTAACTATGGCTACACCTTC
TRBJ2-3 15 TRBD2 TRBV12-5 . CASGLGQGLRYTQYF TGTGCTAGTGGTTTGGGGCAGGGACTACGATATACGCAGTATTTT
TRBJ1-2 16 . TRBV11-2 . CASSLADRRDPRGYTF TGTGCCAGCAGCTTAGCTGACAGGCGAGATCCTCGTGGCTACACCTTC
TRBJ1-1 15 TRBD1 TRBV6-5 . CASSRGFLPNTEAFF TGTGCCAGCAGCAGGGGGTTCCTTCCTAACACTGAAGCTTTCTTT
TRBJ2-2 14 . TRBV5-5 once CASSLGLNTGELFF TGTGCCAGCAGCTTGGGACTCAACACCGGGGAGCTGTTTTTT
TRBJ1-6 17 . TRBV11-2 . CASSQRYRSSYNSPLHF TGTGCCAGCAGCCAACGCTACAGGAGCTCCTATAATTCACCCCTCCACTTT